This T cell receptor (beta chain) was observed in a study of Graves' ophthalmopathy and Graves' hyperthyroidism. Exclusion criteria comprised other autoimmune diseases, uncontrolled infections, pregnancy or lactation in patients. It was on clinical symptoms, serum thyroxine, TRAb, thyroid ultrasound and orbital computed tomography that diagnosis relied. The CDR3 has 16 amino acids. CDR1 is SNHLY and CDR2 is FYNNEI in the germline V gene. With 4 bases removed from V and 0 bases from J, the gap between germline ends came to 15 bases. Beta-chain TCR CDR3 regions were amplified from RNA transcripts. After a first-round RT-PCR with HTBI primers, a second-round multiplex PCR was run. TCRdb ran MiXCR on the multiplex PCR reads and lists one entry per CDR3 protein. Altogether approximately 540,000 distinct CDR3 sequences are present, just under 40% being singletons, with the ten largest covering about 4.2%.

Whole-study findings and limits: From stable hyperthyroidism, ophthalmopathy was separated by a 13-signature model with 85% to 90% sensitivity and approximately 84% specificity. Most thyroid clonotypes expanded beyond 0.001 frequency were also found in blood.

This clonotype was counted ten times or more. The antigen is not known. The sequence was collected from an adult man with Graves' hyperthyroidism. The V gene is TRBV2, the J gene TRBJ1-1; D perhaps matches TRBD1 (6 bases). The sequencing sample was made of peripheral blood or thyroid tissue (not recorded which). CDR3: CASSAQRQAMNTEAFF. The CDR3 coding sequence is TGTGCCAGCAGTGCCCAAAGACAGGCGATGAACACTGAAGCTTTCTTT.